Each of the 2 T cell receptor beta chains below was sequenced from the same sample in a study of T cells in Graves' hyperthyroidism and ophthalmopathy (dated by TCRdb to the late 2010s). The library was made by multiplex PCR. The run used an Illumina HiSeq 2000. The TCR beta CDR3 regions were amplified from RNA transcripts. A first-round RT-PCR of the TCR CDR3 used the HTBI primer set with the Qiagen OneStep RT-PCR kit. TCRdb trimmed public reads at Q25 via fastp, called clones via MiXCR and kept in-frame beta chains. One record per CDR3 amino acid sequence lists the most common genes and DNA. The sample includes fewer than 650,000 distinct CDR3 sequences, with 40% to 50% observed a single time. The ten largest clones represent about 43% of the sample. Sequenced sample: peripheral blood or thyroid tissue (not recorded which). The receptor set was obtained from an adult woman with Graves' disease, either hyperthyroidism or ophthalmopathy (not recorded which).

This clonotype was seen repeatedly, ten times or more. The gene calls are TRBV10-3 and TRBJ1-5, with a tentative D call TRBD1 (6 bases). The length of the CDR3 is 15 residues. Germline-derived CDR1 and CDR2 are ENHRY and SYGVKD. Trimming removed 6 bases at V and 2 bases at J, with 14 bases between. CDR3 in DNA: TGTGCCATCAGCCCCGACAGGTGGGGCAATCAGCCCCAGCATTTT. Translating it yields CAISPDRWGNQPQHF.

This clonotype was detected once. The chain employs TRBV6-5 and TRBJ1-6; possibly TRBD1 for D (5 bases). This CDR3 spans 13 amino acids. From germline, CDR1 is MNHEY and CDR2 SVGAGI. V lost 8 bases and J lost 9, with 14 bases in between. CDR3 bases: TGTGCCAGCGGTCGGGGGAAGAGTTCACCCCTCCACTTT. This codes for CASGRGKSSPLHF.